A single sample is the source of the 29 T cell receptor beta chains below, sequenced in a study of blood T cell repertoires in COVID-19. Assay: immunoSEQ multiplex PCR; the TCRdb copy retains only in-frame clones and omits some. The table includes about 240,000 clones, approximately 86% detected once. Sequencing used peripheral blood. The receptor set was obtained from a woman aged 30 to 39 who had recovered from COVID-19.

The CDR3 sequence is CASSPLGFRGEQYF. The CDR3 DNA is TGTGCCAGCAGTCCATTGGGCTTCAGGGGCGAGCAGTACTTC. The genes are TRBV27 and TRBJ2-7; D is possibly TRBD1 (6 bases). The germline V gene has CDR1 MNHEY and CDR2 SMNVEV (reference sequence). Trimming removed 5 bases from V and 6 bases from J, with 17 bases in between. The CDR3 is 14 amino acids.

The chain joins TRBV2 to TRBJ2-1, with TRBD2 matching 13 bases. The J segment lost 10 bases and the V segment lost 4 bases, leaving 19 bases of the junction unmatched. This CDR3 contains 19 residues. The germline V gene has CDR1 SNHLY and CDR2 FYNNEI. CDR3 in DNA: TGTGCCAGCAGTGGCCCTGGCGGGCGCACTAGCGGGGGGGCCAGGGAGCAGTTCTTC. Protein product: CASSGPGGRTSGGAREQFF.

V usage is TRBV7-9 and J usage is TRBJ2-1, with 10 bases that match TRBD2. V lost 1 base to trimming and J lost 6 bases; unmatched junction nucleotides: 12. The germline V gene encodes CDR1 SEHNR and CDR2 FQNEAQ (reference sequence). CDR3 length equals 18 residues. For the CDR3, the DNA is TGTGCCAGCAGCTTAGAAGGGATTAGCGGGGGGTCTGCCAATGAGCAGTTCTTC. It specifies CASSLEGISGGSANEQFF.

This chain joins TRBV5-1 and TRBJ2-3, with D tentatively TRBD1 (6 bases). V lost 0 bases, J lost 5 bases, and 16 bases lay in between. There are 16 residues in the CDR3. Germline V CDR1 and CDR2: SGHRS, YFSETQ. The CDR3 region is CASSLGGGKKIDTQYF. CDR3 DNA: TGCGCCAGCAGCTTGGGAGGGGGTAAAAAGATAGATACGCAGTATTTT.

The rearrangement uses TRBV25-1 and TRBJ2-5, with 9 nucleotides matching TRBD1. In germline, CDR1 is MGHDK, CDR2 SYGVNS. The trim removed 3 bases at V and 0 bases at J, leaving 5 bases unmatched. The CDR3 length is 16 residues. The CDR3 region has the DNA TGTGCCAGCAGTGACTTGGGACAGGGAGACCAAGAGACCCAGTACTTC. Protein product: CASSDLGQGDQETQYF. The whole variable domain, remainder taken from reference TRBV25-1 and TRBJ2-5, is EADIYQTPRYLVIGTGKKITLECSQTMGHDKMYWYQQDPGMELHLIHYSYGVNSTEKGDLSSESTVSRIRTEHFPLTLESARPSHTSQYLCASSDLGQGDQETQYFGPGTRLLVL.

The rearrangement joins TRBV5-4 to TRBJ1-6; the D is unclear. Between the trimmed V and J ends, which lost 3 bases and 10 bases, there was a span of 23 bases. Germline V gives CDR1 SGHNT, CDR2 YYREEE (reference sequence). The CDR3 totals 17 residues. The CDR3 DNA reads as TGTGCCAGCAGCTCAGGCGGGCACCTCTTGGGTGGGTCACCCCTCCACTTT. Translated: CASSSGGHLLGGSPLHF.

The V call is TRBV23-1, the J call TRBJ1-1; 10 bases map to TRBD1. TRBV23-1 qualifies as an ORF whose function is uncertain. The CDR3 loop spans 15 amino acids. V lost 7 bases, J lost 1 base, and 6 bases stayed unmatched. DNA of the CDR3: TGCGCCAGCAAGACGACAGGGGGCTCGAACACTGAAGCTTTCTTT. Amino acids: CASKTTGGSNTEAFF.

The V call is TRBV3-1 (or the pseudogene TRBV3-2), the J call TRBJ2-3; TRBD2 matches 15 bases. In germline, CDR1 is LGHDT, CDR2 YNNKEL (reference sequence). The junction had 2 bases not matched to a gene; V was cut back by 4 bases and J by 6 bases. The CDR3 length is 15 residues. Here the CDR3 DNA reads TGTGCCAGCAGCCTTGGGACTAGCGGGGGGGATACGCAGTATTTT. As protein: CASSLGTSGGDTQYF.

In this sample, this clone turned up once. The V call is TRBV24-1, the J call TRBJ2-2; D call uncertain. The CDR3 runs to 13 residues. The V and J ends lost 2 bases and 4 bases respectively, with 4 bases between them. Per the germline V gene, CDR1 is KGHDR and CDR2 is SFDVKD. The CDR3 sequence: CATSDYGTGELFF. The DNA of the CDR3 is TGTGCCACCAGTGATTACGGCACCGGGGAGCTGTTTTTT.

The chain employs TRBV5-5 and TRBJ1-2; TRBD1 aligns across 11 bases. The CDR3 has 15 amino acids. The ends lost 4 bases at V and 4 bases at J; junction bases unmatched: 6. The germline gives CDR1 SGHKS, CDR2 YYEKEE (reference sequence). CDR3 sequence (DNA): TGTGCCAGCAGCCCGTGGACAGGGGGCCTCTATGGCTACACCTTC. Amino acids: CASSPWTGGLYGYTF.

This chain uses TRBV7-9 with TRBJ1-1; D not certain. Germline CDR1 and CDR2: SEHNR and FQNEAQ (reference sequence). The ends were cut back, 4 bases at V and 1 base at J, with 16 bases in the middle. The CDR3 covers 16 residues. CDR3 sequence (DNA): TGTGCCAGCAGCTCCCCGGGGAGGACTTCGAACACTGAAGCTTTCTTT. It yields the protein CASSSPGRTSNTEAFF.

The chain uses TRBV2 and TRBJ1-6; 10 bases fit TRBD1. Germline assignment: CDR1 SNHLY and CDR2 FYNNEI. This CDR3 has 17 residues. V trimming: 9 bases; J trimming: 8 bases; junction bases outside the gene matches: 16. DNA for the CDR3: TGTGCCAGTGACAGGGGGCCAGATCTTATAATTCATTCACCCCTCCACTTT. This translates into CASDRGPDLIIHSPLHF.

The table lists this clone with a few counts. This chain links TRBV7-2 with TRBJ2-7; TRBD1 agrees at 7 bases. V lost 3 bases and J lost 3; bases outside the gene matches: 2. The CDR3 length is 13 residues. CDR1 is SGHTA and CDR2 is FQGNSA in the germline V gene. CDR3 loop: CASSFRGYYEQYF. As DNA, the CDR3 is TGTGCCAGCAGCTTCAGGGGGTACTACGAGCAGTACTTC.

V gene TRBV4-1 combines with J gene TRBJ1-6; a weak D match, TRBD1 (5 bases). Germline V lookup: CDR1 MGHRA, CDR2 YSYEKL. Trimming stripped 0 bases from V and 6 bases from J, with 12 bases between. The CDR3 loop spans 16 amino acids. The chain's CDR3 is CASSQDEVGANSPLHF. Here the CDR3 DNA reads TGCGCCAGCAGCCAAGATGAGGTAGGGGCTAATTCACCCCTCCACTTT.

J is TRBJ1-2 and V is TRBV23-1; D gene uncertain. Being an ORF, TRBV23-1 has a function that is uncertain. V was cut by 4 bases and J by 6 bases, with 9 bases left in between. The CDR3 has 12 residues. CDR3 loop: CASSLRRNGYTF. The CDR3 DNA is TGCGCCAGCAGTCTGAGGCGAAATGGCTACACCTTC.

This sequence joins TRBV29-1 and TRBJ2-5; weak D call: TRBD2 (5 bases). The CDR3 covers 11 residues. Per germline, CDR1 SQVTM and CDR2 ANQGSEA. V was cut by 7 bases and J by 7 bases, with 13 bases left in between. The CDR3 region is CSANAGGTQYF. The CDR3 DNA reads as TGCAGCGCCAACGCCGGAGGGACCCAGTACTTC.

This clone has only one observation. This chain connects TRBV30 to TRBJ1-4; D remains ambiguous. V lost 3 bases and J 8 bases, leaving 19 bases between the germline ends. CDR1 is GTSNPN, CDR2 SVGIG, per germline (reference sequence). The CDR3 totals 15 residues. The CDR3 sequence is CAWSGPTGIYEKLFF. CDR3 DNA sequence: TGTGCCTGGAGCGGCCCAACCGGGATCTACGAAAAACTGTTTTTT.

The chain combines TRBV7-9 with TRBJ1-2; 9 nucleotides line up with TRBD1. CDR3 length equals 15 residues. The ends lost 3 bases at V and 8 bases at J; junction bases unmatched: 10. Germline CDR1 and CDR2: SEHNR and FQNEAQ (reference sequence). The CDR3 DNA reads as TGTGCCAGCAGCTTCCCGGCCGGGACAGGGAACGGCTACACCTTC. Translated, it gives CASSFPAGTGNGYTF.

This clone was seen just once. The rearrangement links TRBV7-2 to TRBJ1-4; TRBD1 agrees at 9 bases. Per germline, CDR1 SGHTA and CDR2 FQGNSA. There are 13 residues in the CDR3. The ends lost 7 bases at V and 15 bases at J; junction bases unmatched: 12. Here the CDR3 DNA reads TGTGCCAGCAAACCGGGACAGGGACATAGGGTGTTTTTT. This translates into CASKPGQGHRVFF.

The chain carries TRBV5-6 and TRBJ2-2; 7 positions match TRBD2. The V gene end was trimmed by 0 bases and the J gene end by 0 bases; junction bases not matched to a gene: 2. The CDR3 length is 16 residues. CDR1 is SGHDT, CDR2 YYEEEE, per germline. DNA of the CDR3: TGTGCCAGCAGCTTGGGCGGGGGTGCGAACACCGGGGAGCTGTTTTTT. Its protein product is CASSLGGGANTGELFF.

This clone is a singleton in its sample. This chain connects TRBV28 to TRBJ2-7, with 9 bases aligning to TRBD1. The CDR3 has 14 amino acids. Germline CDR1 is MDHEN and CDR2 is SYDVKM. The junction had 1 base not matched to a gene; V was cut back by 2 bases and J by 2 bases. This CDR3 reads CASSLGQGPYEQYF. In nucleotides, the CDR3 is TGTGCCAGCAGTTTAGGACAGGGGCCCTACGAGCAGTACTTC. Together with reference TRBV28 and TRBJ2-7, the CDR3 gives the full variable domain: DVKVTQSSRYLVKRTGEKVFLECVQDMDHENMFWYRQDPGLGLRLIYFSYDVKMKEKGDIPEGYSVSREKKERFSLILESASTNQTSMYLCASSLGQGPYEQYFGPGTRLTVT.

The rearrangement joins TRBV7-7 to TRBJ2-5; TRBD2 matches 14 bases. Looked up from germline, CDR1 is SSHAT and CDR2 is FNYEAQ (reference sequence). V lost 5 bases and J lost 2; bases outside the gene matches: 4. The CDR3 has 16 residues. In DNA, the CDR3 is TGTGCCAGCAGCCCGTGGACTAGCGGGGGGCAAGAGACCCAGTACTTC. Its translation: CASSPWTSGGQETQYF.

The rearrangement links TRBV18 to TRBJ1-1; 7 bases are a match to TRBD1. CDR1 KGHSH and CDR2 LQKENI come from the germline V gene. Trimming at V came to 4 bases and at J to 5 bases, leaving 4 bases not matched to a gene. The CDR3 extends over 13 amino acids. The CDR3 loop reads CASSQGQSTEAFF. The CDR3 coding sequence is TGTGCCAGCTCACAGGGACAGTCAACTGAAGCTTTCTTT.

The rearrangement uses TRBV5-1 and TRBJ2-5, with D possibly being TRBD2 (6 bases). From germline, CDR1 is SGHRS and CDR2 YFSETQ. Trimming stripped 2 bases from V and 4 bases from J, with 18 bases between. This CDR3 has 16 amino acids. CDR3 nucleotides: TGCGCCAGCAGCTTAAAACCCGGGACTGCCCTAGAGACCCAGTACTTC. This encodes CASSLKPGTALETQYF.

This chain connects TRBV5-1 to TRBJ2-1, with 12 bases lining up with TRBD2. The trim removed 1 base at V and 7 bases at J, leaving 6 bases unmatched. This CDR3 spans 16 amino acids. Germline V gene data show CDR1 as SGHRS and CDR2 as YFSETQ. Written as DNA, the CDR3 is TGCGCCAGCAGCTTGAAGGCTAGCGGGGGGGTAAATGAGCAGTTCTTC. Protein sequence: CASSLKASGGVNEQFF.

The chain joins TRBV6-5 to TRBJ2-7; no definite D call. Between the trimmed V and J ends, which lost 4 bases and 2 bases, there was a span of 12 bases. CDR1 is MNHEY, CDR2 SVGAGI, per germline. This CDR3 contains 14 residues. DNA of the CDR3: TGTGCCAGCAGTTCCCAAGCGCTGACCTACGAGCAGTACTTC. It codes for CASSSQALTYEQYF.

This chain links TRBV10-3 with TRBJ1-1, with D possibly matching TRBD1 (6 bases). Germline CDR1 and CDR2: ENHRY and SYGVKD. The CDR3 runs 15 residues. Between the trimmed V and J ends, which lost 6 bases and 4 bases, there was a span of 18 bases. CDR3 DNA sequence: TGTGCCATCAGAACAGGGATTTCTCGGGGCACTGAAGCTTTCTTT. Its protein is CAIRTGISRGTEAFF.

CDR3: CASSFPAGVFNEQFF. The CDR3 region has the DNA TGTGCCAGCAGCTTCCCCGCCGGGGTCTTCAATGAGCAGTTCTTC. The J gene is TRBJ2-1, the V gene TRBV7-9; D may be TRBD2 (5 bases). Germline loops: CDR1 SEHNR, CDR2 FQNEAQ (reference sequence). The V end lost 3 bases, the J end lost 6 bases, and 15 bases lay between the germline ends. The length of the CDR3 is 15 residues.

The DNA of the CDR3 is TGTGCCAGTAGTTCACCCGGGACAGGGGTATACGCTTTCTTT. Its translation is CASSSPGTGVYAFF. The chain has TRBV19 and TRBJ1-1, with 10 bases aligning to TRBD1. V lost 5 bases and J lost 11; bases outside the gene matches: 11. CDR3 size: 14 residues. CDR1 and CDR2 (germline): LNHDA, SQIVND (reference sequence).